Each of the 18 T cell receptor beta chains below was sequenced from the same sample in a study of CD8+ T cells in alopecia areata. Reverse transcription of extracted RNA yielded cDNA, which provided the sequencing template. Generated by immunoSEQ multiplex PCR, the TCRdb table keeps only in-frame clones and is missing some. The sample carries about 210,000 clones, about 50% recorded once. Treatment described: oral pan-JAK inhibitor, 5-10 mg twice daily. The starting material was CD4+ T cells sorted from blood, obtained at week 4, from a patient treated with tofacitinib. Receptor source: a human donor with alopecia areata.

For this clone: This may arise from a read error, as a much more abundant clone is one base away. The rearrangement links TRBV5-6 to TRBJ2-7; TRBD1 might be the D (6 bases). The CDR3 sequence is 13 residues long. Trimming removed 0 bases at V and 6 bases at J, with 10 bases between. From germline, CDR1 is SGHDT and CDR2 YYEEEE. This CDR3 reads CASSLDRVREQYF. CDR3 bases: TGTGCCAGCAGCTTGGACAGGGTCCGCGAGCAGTACTTC.

There are a few counts of this clone. The chain carries TRBV7-6 and TRBJ2-1; D gene uncertain. The germline V and J ends were trimmed by 4 bases and 2 bases, with 12 bases remaining between them. The CDR3 is 15 residues long. Germline lookup yields CDR1 SGHVS and CDR2 FNYEAQ. Here the CDR3 reads CASSSRSSTYNEQFF. DNA for the CDR3: TGTGCCAGCAGCTCCCGGTCCAGCACCTACAATGAGCAGTTCTTC.

Concerning this clone: The same CDR3 can be traced to other DNA sequences in this sample. This chain links TRBV29-1 with TRBJ2-6, with a weak D call TRBD1 (6 bases). In germline, CDR1 is SQVTM, CDR2 ANQGSEA. The length of the CDR3 is 13 residues. Trimming left V 6 bases short and J 2 bases short, with 8 bases between. DNA of the CDR3: TGCAGCGTGTACAGGGCTGGGGCCAACGTCCTGACTTTC. Translating gives CSVYRAGANVLTF.

V is TRBV29-1 and J is TRBJ1-1; 7 bases align to TRBD1. CDR3 length: 13 residues. V shed 7 bases, J shed 4 bases, and the junction held 9 bases outside the gene matches. The germline V gene encodes CDR1 SQVTM and CDR2 ANQGSEA. The chain's CDR3 is CSARLDRATEAFF. CDR3 coding DNA: TGCAGCGCCCGCCTAGACAGGGCCACTGAAGCTTTCTTT.

V is TRBV4-3 and J is TRBJ2-3; maybe TRBD1 (5 bases). The CDR3 is 17 amino acids. Looked up from germline, CDR1 is LGHNA and CDR2 is YSLEER. V was pared by 0 bases and J by 2 bases, with 15 bases between. The CDR3, as DNA: TGCGCCAGCAGCCAAGAGGGAACAGGCTCTAACACAGATACGCAGTATTTT. Translated, it gives CASSQEGTGSNTDTQYF.

The table lists this clone with a count of one. This chain links TRBV29-1 with TRBJ1-4; no firm D call. V was shortened by 7 bases and J by 8 bases, with 14 bases between the two germline ends. Germline CDR1 is SQVTM and CDR2 is ANQGSEA. The CDR3 has 12 residues. The CDR3 nucleotides are TGCAGCGCCGGGGTAGGGTTGGAAAAACTGTTTTTT. This sequence encodes CSAGVGLEKLFF.

A word on this clone: Other DNA sequences in the sample encode the same CDR3. The V gene is TRBV5-1, the J gene TRBJ1-1; D is perhaps TRBD1 (6 bases). Germline-derived CDR1 and CDR2 are SGHRS and YFSETQ. Trimming cost V 4 bases and J 2 bases, with 12 bases left between them. The CDR3 sequence is 14 residues long. In nucleotides, the CDR3 is TGCGCCAGCAGCCCCGGGACAACCAACACTGAAGCTTTCTTT. Encoded protein: CASSPGTTNTEAFF.

The chain recombines TRBV29-1 with TRBJ1-1, with D hard to call. V lost 8 bases and J lost 1, with 11 bases in between. Germline loops: CDR1 SQVTM, CDR2 ANQGSEA. This CDR3 comprises 12 residues. The CDR3 nucleotides read TGCAGCACCTACCGAGGGAACACTGAAGCTTTCTTT. The encoded protein is CSTYRGNTEAFF.

This clone was counted a few times. V usage is TRBV30 and J usage is TRBJ1-1; possible D gene TRBD1, 6 bases. V lost 8 bases and J lost 4, with 17 bases in between. CDR3 length equals 13 residues. Germline-derived CDR1 and CDR2 are GTSNPN and SVGIG (reference sequence). CDR3 nucleotides: TGTGCCGAGAATTATCTCAGGGGCACTGAAGCTTTCTTT. Amino acids: CAENYLRGTEAFF.

This clone was seen a handful of times. This sequence joins TRBV7-9 and TRBJ2-4; perhaps TRBD2 as D (6 bases). The CDR3 covers 15 residues. Deletions cut 1 base from V and 2 bases from J, with 9 bases between. Germline V gene lookup returns CDR1 SEHNR and CDR2 FQNEAQ (reference sequence). CDR3 sequence reads: CASSLGGGSKNIQYF. The DNA of the CDR3 is TGTGCCAGCAGCTTAGGGGGAGGTTCCAAAAACATTCAGTACTTC.

In its sample, this clone was seen once. The chain is built from TRBV7-9 and TRBJ2-1; 8 bases align to TRBD2. Germline V gene lookup returns CDR1 SEHNR and CDR2 FQNEAQ (reference sequence). Trimming at V came to 0 bases and at J to 4 bases, leaving 2 bases not matched to a gene. The CDR3 has 15 residues. For the CDR3, the DNA is TGTGCCAGCAGCTTAGCTAAGCGGGGGTACAATGAGCAGTTCTTC. The encoded protein is CASSLAKRGYNEQFF.

The V call is TRBV29-1, the J call TRBJ1-1; D not resolved. Germline CDR1 SQVTM, CDR2 ANQGSEA. V shed 6 bases and J shed 1 base, with 12 bases lying between them. This CDR3 spans 13 amino acids. CDR3 amino acids: CSVETRQNTEAFF. CDR3 nucleotide sequence: TGCAGCGTGGAGACGCGACAGAACACTGAAGCTTTCTTT.

The rearrangement joins TRBV7-9 to TRBJ1-6, with D unclear. The CDR3 extends over 16 amino acids. Germline CDR1 reads SEHNR; CDR2 reads FQNEAQ (reference sequence). V lost 0 bases to trimming and J lost 5 bases, with 11 bases between them. CDR3 coding DNA: TGTGCCAGCAGCTTAGCTTCAGGAACTCATAATTCACCCCTCCACTTT. This gives the protein CASSLASGTHNSPLHF. Combining the CDR3 with reference TRBV7-9 and TRBJ1-6 gives the whole variable domain DTGVSQNPRHKITKRGQNVTFRCDPISEHNRLYWYRQTLGQGPEFLTYFQNEAQLEKSRLLSDRFSAERPKGSFSTLEIQRTEQGDSAMYLCASSLASGTHNSPLHFGNGTRLTVT.

The chain is built from TRBV27 and TRBJ2-7, with 12 bases matching TRBD1. Germline CDR1 MNHEY, CDR2 SMNVEV (reference sequence). The V gene end was trimmed by 5 bases and the J gene end by 7 bases; junction bases not matched to a gene: 9. This CDR3 spans 15 amino acids. CDR3 nucleotides: TGTGCCAGCAGTATCCGGGACAGGGGGCGAGGGGAGCAGTACTTC. Translation: CASSIRDRGRGEQYF.

This clone was observed a few times. This rearrangement joins TRBV5-1 to TRBJ1-2; D not resolved. V lost 0 bases to trimming and J lost 0 bases, with 9 bases between them. Germline CDR1 reads SGHRS; CDR2 reads YFSETQ. The CDR3 is 15 amino acids. The DNA for the CDR3 is TGCGCCAGCAGCTTGGCGTCAGCAGCTAACTATGGCTACACCTTC. Its protein product is CASSLASAANYGYTF.

This clone was picked up a small number of times. The chain carries TRBV7-6 and TRBJ2-3; the D is unclear. This CDR3 comprises 15 residues. CDR1 and CDR2 (germline): SGHVS, FNYEAQ. With 2 bases removed from V and 2 bases from J, the gap between germline ends came to 11 bases. This chain's CDR3 is CASSLNTAPTDTQYF. The CDR3 bases are TGTGCCAGCAGCTTAAACACGGCACCCACAGATACGCAGTATTTT.

Regarding this clone: The same CDR3 arises from other DNA sequences in this sample as well. The V and J genes are TRBV4-1 and TRBJ1-2; the match to TRBD1 covers 7 bases. Germline loops: CDR1 MGHRA, CDR2 YSYEKL. The ends lost 0 bases at V and 2 bases at J; junction bases unmatched: 3. The CDR3 sequence is 15 residues long. CDR3 residues: CASSQEAQGNYGYTF. CDR3 in DNA: TGCGCCAGCAGCCAAGAGGCACAGGGGAACTATGGCTACACCTTC.

This clone was seen a handful of times. The gene calls are TRBV2 and TRBJ2-3; D is ambiguous. Looked up from germline, CDR1 is SNHLY and CDR2 is FYNNEI. Between the trimmed V and J ends, which lost 2 bases and 5 bases, there was a span of 17 bases. The CDR3 is 16 residues long. The CDR3 DNA reads TGTGCCAGCAGTGAAAGGACGTTGGTCGGTTTAGATACGCAGTATTTT. It yields the protein CASSERTLVGLDTQYF. The full variable domain, rest sourced from reference TRBV2 and TRBJ2-3, is EPEVTQTPSHQVTQMGQEVILRCVPISNHLYFYWYRQILGQKVEFLVSFYNNEISEKSEIFDDQFSVERPDGSNFTLKIRSTKLEDSAMYFCASSERTLVGLDTQYFGPGTRLTVL.